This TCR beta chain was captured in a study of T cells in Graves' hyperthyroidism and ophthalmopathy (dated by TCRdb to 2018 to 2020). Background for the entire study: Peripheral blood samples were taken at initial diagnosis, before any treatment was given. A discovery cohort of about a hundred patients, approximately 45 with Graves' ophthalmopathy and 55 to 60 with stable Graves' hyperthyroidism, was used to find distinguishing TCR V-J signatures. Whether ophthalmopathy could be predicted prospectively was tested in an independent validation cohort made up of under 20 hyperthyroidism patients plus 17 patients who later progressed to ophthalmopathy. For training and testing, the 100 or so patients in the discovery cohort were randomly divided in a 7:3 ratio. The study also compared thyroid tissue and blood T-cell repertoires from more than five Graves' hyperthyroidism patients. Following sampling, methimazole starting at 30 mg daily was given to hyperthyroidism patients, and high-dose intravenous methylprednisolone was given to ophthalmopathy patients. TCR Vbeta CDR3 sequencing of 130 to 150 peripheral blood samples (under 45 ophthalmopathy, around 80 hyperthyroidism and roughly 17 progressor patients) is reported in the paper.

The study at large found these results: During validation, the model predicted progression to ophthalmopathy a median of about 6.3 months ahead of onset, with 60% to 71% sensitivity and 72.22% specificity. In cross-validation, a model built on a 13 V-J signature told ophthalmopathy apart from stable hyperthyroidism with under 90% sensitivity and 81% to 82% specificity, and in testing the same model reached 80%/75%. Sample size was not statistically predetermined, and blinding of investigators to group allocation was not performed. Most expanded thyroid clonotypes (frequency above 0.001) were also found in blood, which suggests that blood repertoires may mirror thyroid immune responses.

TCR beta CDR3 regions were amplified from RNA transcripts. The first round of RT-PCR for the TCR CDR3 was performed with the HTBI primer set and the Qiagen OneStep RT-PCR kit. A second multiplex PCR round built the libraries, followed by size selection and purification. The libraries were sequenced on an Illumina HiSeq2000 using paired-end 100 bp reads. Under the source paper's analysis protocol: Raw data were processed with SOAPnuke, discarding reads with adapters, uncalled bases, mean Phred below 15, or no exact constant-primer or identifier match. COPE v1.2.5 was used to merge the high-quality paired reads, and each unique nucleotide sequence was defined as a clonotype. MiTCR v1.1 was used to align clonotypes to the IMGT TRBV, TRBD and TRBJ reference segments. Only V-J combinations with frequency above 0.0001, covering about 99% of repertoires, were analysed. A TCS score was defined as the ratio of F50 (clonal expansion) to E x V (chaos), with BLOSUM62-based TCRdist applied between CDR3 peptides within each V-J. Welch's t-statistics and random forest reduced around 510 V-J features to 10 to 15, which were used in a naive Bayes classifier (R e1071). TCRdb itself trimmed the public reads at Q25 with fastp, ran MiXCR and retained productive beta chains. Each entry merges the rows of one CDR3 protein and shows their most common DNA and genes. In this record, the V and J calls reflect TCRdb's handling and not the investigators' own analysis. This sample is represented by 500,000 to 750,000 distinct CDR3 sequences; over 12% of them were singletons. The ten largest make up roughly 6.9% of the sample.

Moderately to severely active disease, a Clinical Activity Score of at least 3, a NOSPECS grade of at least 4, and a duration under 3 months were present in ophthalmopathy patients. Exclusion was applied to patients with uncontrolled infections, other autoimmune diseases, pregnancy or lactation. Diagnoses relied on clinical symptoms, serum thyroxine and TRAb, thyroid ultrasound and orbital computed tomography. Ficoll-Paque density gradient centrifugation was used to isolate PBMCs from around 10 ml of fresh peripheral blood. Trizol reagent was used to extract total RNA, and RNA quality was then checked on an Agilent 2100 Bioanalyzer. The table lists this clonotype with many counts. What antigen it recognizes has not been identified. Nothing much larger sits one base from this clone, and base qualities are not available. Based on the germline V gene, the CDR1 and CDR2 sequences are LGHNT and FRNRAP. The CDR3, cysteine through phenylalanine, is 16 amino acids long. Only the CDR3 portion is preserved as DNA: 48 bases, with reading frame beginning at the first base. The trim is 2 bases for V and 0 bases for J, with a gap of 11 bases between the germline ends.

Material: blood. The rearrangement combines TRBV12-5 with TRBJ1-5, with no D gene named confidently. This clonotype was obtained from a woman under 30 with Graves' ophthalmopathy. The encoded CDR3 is CASGLFWTDSNQPQHF. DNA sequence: TGTGCTAGTGGTTTGTTCTGGACTGATAGCAATCAGCCCCAGCATTTT.